This T cell receptor (beta chain) was found in a study of cytomegalovirus exposure and HLA in healthy donors. Germline V gene lookup returns CDR1 MNHNS and CDR2 SASEGT. Between the trimmed V and J ends, which lost 2 bases and 2 bases, there was a span of 14 bases. The CDR3 contains 16 residues. With 60 Vbeta and 13 Jbeta primers, the PCR was carried out. Sequencing used immunoSEQ multiplex PCR; TCRdb keeps in-frame clones, though not all of them. The sample has 190,000 or so clones, 70% to 80% seen once. Source material: PBMCs. This sequence joins TRBV6-1 and TRBJ2-3; D possibly corresponds to TRBD2 (5 bases). The receptor was isolated from a male donor in good health and CMV-seropositive. CDR3 coding DNA: TGTGCCAGCAGTGAAACCAGCGGTTCTTTCACAGATACGCAGTATTTT. The encoded protein is CASSETSGSFTDTQYF.